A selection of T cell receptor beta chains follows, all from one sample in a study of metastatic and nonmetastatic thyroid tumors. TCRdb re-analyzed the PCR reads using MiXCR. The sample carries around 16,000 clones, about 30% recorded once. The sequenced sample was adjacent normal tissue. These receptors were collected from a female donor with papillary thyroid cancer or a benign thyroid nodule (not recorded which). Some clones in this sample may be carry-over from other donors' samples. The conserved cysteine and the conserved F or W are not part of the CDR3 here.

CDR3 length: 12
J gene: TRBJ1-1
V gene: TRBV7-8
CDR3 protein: ASSLLLLNTEAF

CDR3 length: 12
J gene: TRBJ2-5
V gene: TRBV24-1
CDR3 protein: ATSDLEGQETQY

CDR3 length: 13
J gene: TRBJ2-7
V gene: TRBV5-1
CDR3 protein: ASSSRQSRGDEQY

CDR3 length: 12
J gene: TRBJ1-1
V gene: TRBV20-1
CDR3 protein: SGTGGVLNTEAF

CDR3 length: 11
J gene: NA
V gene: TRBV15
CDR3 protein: ATSTRRANEQF

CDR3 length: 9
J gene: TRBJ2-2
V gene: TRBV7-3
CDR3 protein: ASSPGGELF

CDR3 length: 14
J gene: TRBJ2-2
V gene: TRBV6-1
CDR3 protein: ASRPGQAVPTGELS

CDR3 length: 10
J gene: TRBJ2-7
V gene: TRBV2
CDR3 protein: ASSPQVYEQY

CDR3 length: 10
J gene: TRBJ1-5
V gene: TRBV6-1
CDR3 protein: AVRPSNQPQH

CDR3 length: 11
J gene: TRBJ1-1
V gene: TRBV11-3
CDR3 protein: ASSFNGRTEAF

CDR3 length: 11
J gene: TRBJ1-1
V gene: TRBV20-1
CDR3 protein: SARFQANTEAF

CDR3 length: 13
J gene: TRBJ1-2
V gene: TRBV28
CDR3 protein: ASSLFDGNRGGYT

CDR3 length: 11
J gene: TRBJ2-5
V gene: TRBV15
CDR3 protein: ATSRDDFETQY

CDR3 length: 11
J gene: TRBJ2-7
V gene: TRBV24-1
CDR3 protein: ATSRGSNYEQY

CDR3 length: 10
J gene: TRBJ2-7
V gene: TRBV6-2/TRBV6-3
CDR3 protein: ASSYGSYGQY

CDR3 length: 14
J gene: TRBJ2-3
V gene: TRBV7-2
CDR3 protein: ASSFAGLENRYTQY

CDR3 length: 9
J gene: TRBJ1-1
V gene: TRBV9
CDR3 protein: ASGNSGQAF

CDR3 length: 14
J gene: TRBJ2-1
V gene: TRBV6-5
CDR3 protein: ASSSPAVSSYNEQF

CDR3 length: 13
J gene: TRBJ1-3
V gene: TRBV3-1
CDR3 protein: ASSQGGSTGNTIY

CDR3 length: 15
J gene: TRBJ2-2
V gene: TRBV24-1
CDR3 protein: ATSDPLASSQGGELF

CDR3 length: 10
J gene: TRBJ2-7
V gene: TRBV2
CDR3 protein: ASRDRGYEQY

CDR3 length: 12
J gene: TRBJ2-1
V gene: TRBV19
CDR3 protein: AGSFLGSHNEQF

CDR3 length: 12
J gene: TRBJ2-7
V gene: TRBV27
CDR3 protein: ASIYQGKAYEQY

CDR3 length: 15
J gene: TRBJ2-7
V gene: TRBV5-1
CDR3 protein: ASSLPRGREEYYEQY

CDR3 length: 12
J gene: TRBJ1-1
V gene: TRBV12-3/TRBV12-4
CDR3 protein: ASPPGITNTEAF

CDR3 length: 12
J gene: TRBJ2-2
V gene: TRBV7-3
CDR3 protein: ASSTDSYTGELF

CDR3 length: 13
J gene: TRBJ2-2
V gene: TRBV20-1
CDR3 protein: SARDRDRATGELF

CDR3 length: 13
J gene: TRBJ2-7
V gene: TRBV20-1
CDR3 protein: SARDFHGVYYEQY

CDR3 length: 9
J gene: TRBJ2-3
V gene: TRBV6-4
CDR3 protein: ASREKDTQY

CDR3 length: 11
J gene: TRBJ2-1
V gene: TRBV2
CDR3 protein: ASSVPSGAAGF

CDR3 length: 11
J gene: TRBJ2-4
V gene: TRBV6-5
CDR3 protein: ASSLVAKNIQY

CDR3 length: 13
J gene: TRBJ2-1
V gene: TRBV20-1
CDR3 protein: SARDSQGLGSEQF

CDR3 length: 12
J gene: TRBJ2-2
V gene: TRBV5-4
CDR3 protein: ASSLYSNTGELF

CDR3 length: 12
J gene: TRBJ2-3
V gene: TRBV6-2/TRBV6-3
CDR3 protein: ASSYGRDTDTQY

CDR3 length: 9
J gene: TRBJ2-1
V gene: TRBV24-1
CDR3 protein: ATSLWDEQF

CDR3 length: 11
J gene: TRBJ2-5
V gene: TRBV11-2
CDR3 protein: ASSWDAQETQY

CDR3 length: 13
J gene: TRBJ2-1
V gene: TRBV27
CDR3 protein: ASSLQTGGKNEQF

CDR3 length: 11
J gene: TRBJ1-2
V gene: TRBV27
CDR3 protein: ASTPAGGNGYT

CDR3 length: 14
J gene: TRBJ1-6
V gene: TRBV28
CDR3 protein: ASSLGGLSRNSPLH

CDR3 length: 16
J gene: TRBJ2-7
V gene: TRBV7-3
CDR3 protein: ASSPAGLAGGPSGEQY

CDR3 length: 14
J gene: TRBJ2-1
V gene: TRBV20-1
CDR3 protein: SARGLGTPKHNEQF

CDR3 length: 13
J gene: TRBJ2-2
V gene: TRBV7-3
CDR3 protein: ASSLTGSSTGELF

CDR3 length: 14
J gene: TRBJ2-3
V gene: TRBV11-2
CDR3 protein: ASSWGLADSTDTQY

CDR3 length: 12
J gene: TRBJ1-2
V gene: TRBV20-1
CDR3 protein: SARPGQGPGGYT

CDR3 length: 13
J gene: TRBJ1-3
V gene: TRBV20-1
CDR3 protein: SARDRGSSGNTIY

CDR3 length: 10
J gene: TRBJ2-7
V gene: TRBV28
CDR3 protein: ASSFIRGKQY

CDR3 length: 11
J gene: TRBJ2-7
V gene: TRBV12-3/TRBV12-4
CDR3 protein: ASSPPVTYEQY

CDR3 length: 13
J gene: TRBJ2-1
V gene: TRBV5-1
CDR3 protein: ASSSALAGGTEQF

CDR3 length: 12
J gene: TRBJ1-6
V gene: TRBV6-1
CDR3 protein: ASTTGTQNSPLH

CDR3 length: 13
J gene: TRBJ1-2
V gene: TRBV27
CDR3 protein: ASSPAGTANYGYT

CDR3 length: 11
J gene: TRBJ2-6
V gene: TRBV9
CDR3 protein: ASSVPGANVLT

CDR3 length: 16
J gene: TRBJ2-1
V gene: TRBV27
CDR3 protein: ASPKGLAGQSSYNEQF

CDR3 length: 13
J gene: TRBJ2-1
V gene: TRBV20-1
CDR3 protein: SAIRIPAGYNEQF

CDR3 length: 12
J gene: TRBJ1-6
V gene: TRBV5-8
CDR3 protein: ASSFDRAQGALH